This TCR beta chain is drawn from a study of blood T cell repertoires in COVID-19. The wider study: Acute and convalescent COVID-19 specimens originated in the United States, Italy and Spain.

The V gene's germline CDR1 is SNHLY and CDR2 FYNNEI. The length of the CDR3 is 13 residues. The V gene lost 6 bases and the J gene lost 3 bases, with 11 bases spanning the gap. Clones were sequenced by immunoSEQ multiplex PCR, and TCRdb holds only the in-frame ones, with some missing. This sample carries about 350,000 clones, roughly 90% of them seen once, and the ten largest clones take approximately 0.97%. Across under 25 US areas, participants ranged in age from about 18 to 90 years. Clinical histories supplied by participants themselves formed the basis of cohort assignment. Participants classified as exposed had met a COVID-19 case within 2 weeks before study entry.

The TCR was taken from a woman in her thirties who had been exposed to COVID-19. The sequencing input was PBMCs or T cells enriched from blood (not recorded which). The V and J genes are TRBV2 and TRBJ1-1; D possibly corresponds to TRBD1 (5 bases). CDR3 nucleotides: TGTGCCAGCAGGGGGCAGGTGGACACTGAAGCTTTCTTT. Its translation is CASRGQVDTEAFF.